The TCR beta chain under discussion was sequenced for a study of blood T cell repertoires in COVID-19. Repertoires were generated with immunoSEQ multiplex PCR, while TCRdb's copy carries only in-frame clones and drops some. This table holds about 49,000 clones, about 85% found once. Germline V gene data show CDR1 as SEHNR and CDR2 as FQNEAQ (reference sequence). Trimming shortened V by 4 bases and J by 4 bases, and 7 bases separated the two germline ends. CDR3 length: 12 residues. The rearrangement links TRBV7-9 to TRBJ1-1; D perhaps matches TRBD1 (5 bases). Sequencing was done on a sample of peripheral blood. This TCR was sampled from a man between 40 and 49 years old with active COVID-19. The CDR3 nucleotides are TGTGCCAGCAGCTGGGGGGGCACTGAAGCTTTCTTT. Protein product: CASSWGGTEAFF. Full variable domain (missing parts from reference TRBV7-9 and TRBJ1-1): DTGVSQNPRHKITKRGQNVTFRCDPISEHNRLYWYRQTLGQGPEFLTYFQNEAQLEKSRLLSDRFSAERPKGSFSTLEIQRTEQGDSAMYLCASSWGGTEAFFGQGTRLTVV.